The clone carrying this TCR beta chain was counted a few times. Its target is not known. The time point: week 23, last vaccination. Each dose delivered 300 ug of mutant IDH1 20-mer peptide subcutaneously with imiquimod. This table comes from immunoSEQ multiplex PCR, and its TCRdb copy is limited to in-frame clones, with some not included. The table records tens of thousands of clones, around 74% of them present only once. This record belongs to a study of a mutant IDH1 vaccine in newly diagnosed glioma. Overall study context: The patients were given eight vaccinations, one each in weeks 1, 3, 5, 7, 11, 15, 19 and 23. Patients under treatment included about 60% males and about 38% females and had a mean age of approximately 43 years.

Study-level findings and limits: It was approximately 93% of patients that developed vaccine-induced immune responses. Variations in leading peripheral T cell clonotypes appeared to have no connection with pseudoprogression.

Source: PBMCs, taken from a glioma patient whose treatment included an IDH1 peptide vaccine. The origin of this receptor is a man in his fifties or sixties with glioma.

The CDR3 is CASSDSGEPGTQYF. In DNA, the CDR3 is TGTGCCAGCAGTGACTCCGGGGAGCCCGGTACGCAGTATTTT. V usage is TRBV6-4 and J usage is TRBJ2-3, with a tentative D call TRBD2 (5 bases). Germline V gene sequence: CDR1 MRHNA, CDR2 SNTAGT. This CDR3 has 14 amino acids. V lost 0 bases to trimming and J lost 8 bases, with 12 bases between them.